The rows below give T cell receptor beta chains drawn from one sample of a study of OX40 agonist ivuxolimab in advanced cancers. Using immunoSEQ multiplex PCR, the repertoire was profiled, and TCRdb retains in-frame clones only, with some absent. The sample includes about 66,000 clones, approximately 83% of them seen just once. The source was CD4+ or CD8+ T cells sorted from blood, collected in a trial of the OX40 agonist ivuxolimab. The receptor set was obtained from an adult with an advanced solid tumor such as melanoma, head and neck, liver or kidney cancer. Each CDR3 is given with its conserved first and last residue. D genes are given only for firm matches. Some rows have no size entry. The others give once, few or many, or a class for an expanded clone.

TRBD1	TRBV19	TRBJ2-1	-	CASSLDRASYNEQFF	TGTGCCAGTAGTCTTGACAGGGCCAGCTACAATGAGCAGTTCTTC
TRBD1	TRBV29-1	TRBJ2-2	-	CSVRTGGRTGELFF	TGCAGCGTCAGGACAGGGGGCCGCACCGGGGAGCTGTTTTTT
-	TRBV6-5	TRBJ1-1	once	CASSSGTENTEAFF	TGTGCCAGCAGTTCCGGGACGGAGAACACTGAAGCTTTCTTT
-	TRBV19	TRBJ1-1	-	CASSIAGSNTEAFF	TGTGCCAGTAGTATCGCAGGTTCTAACACTGAAGCTTTCTTT
-	TRBV5-1	TRBJ2-1	few	CASSLAPGAPGGNEQFF	TGCGCCAGCAGCTTGGCCCCGGGGGCCCCGGGGGGTAATGAGCAGTTCTTC
TRBD1	TRBV5-1	TRBJ2-1	-	CASSFTDRVQYNEQFF	TGCGCCAGCAGCTTTACGGACAGGGTGCAGTACAATGAGCAGTTCTTC
-	TRBV15	TRBJ2-5	-	CATSRDGGRETQYF	TGTGCCACCAGCAGAGACGGGGGTAGGGAGACCCAGTACTTC
-	TRBV5-1	TRBJ2-3	-	CASKLVTLGSDTQYF	TGCGCCAGCAAATTAGTTACCCTAGGATCAGATACGCAGTATTTT
TRBD1	TRBV29-1	TRBJ1-2	-	CSVRDRGNYGYTF	TGCAGCGTACGGGACAGGGGGAACTATGGCTACACCTTC
-	TRBV5-4	TRBJ1-1	once	CASSLRETEAFF	TGTGCCAGCAGCTTGCGGGAGACTGAAGCTTTCTTT
-	TRBV4-1	TRBJ2-7	-	CASSQEGGGQDTFYEQYF	TGCGCCAGCAGCCAAGAAGGGGGGGGACAGGACACCTTTTACGAGCAGTACTTC
-	TRBV4-2	TRBJ1-6	-	CASSPLPSVGGDSPLHF	TGTGCCAGCAGCCCACTACCCTCCGTGGGGGGCGATTCACCCCTCCACTTT
-	TRBV7-2	TRBJ1-5	-	CASSPQQNQPQHF	TGTGCCAGCAGCCCTCAACAGAATCAGCCCCAGCATTTT
TRBD1	TRBV2	TRBJ1-4	-	CASTIQGAGEKLFF	TGTGCCAGCACAATACAGGGGGCGGGTGAAAAACTGTTTTTT
-	TRBV7-3	TRBJ2-1	-	CASSPDGTNEQFF	TGTGCCAGCAGCCCTGACGGAACCAATGAGCAGTTCTTC
-	TRBV5-1	TRBJ1-1	-	CASSRNEQKAFF	TGCGCCAGCAGCCGGAACGAACAGAAGGCTTTCTTT
-	TRBV6-5	TRBJ1-2	once	CASSSRDTLPYGYTF	TGTGCCAGCAGCTCCCGGGACACCTTGCCCTATGGCTACACCTTC
TRBD2	TRBV11-2	TRBJ2-1	-	CASKPTSGVHNEQFF	TGTGCCAGCAAACCAACTAGCGGGGTTCACAATGAGCAGTTCTTC
TRBD1	TRBV18	TRBJ2-2	-	CASSRSRDSPGELFF	TGTGCCAGCTCACGGAGCAGGGACAGCCCAGGGGAGCTGTTTTTT
TRBD1	TRBV18	TRBJ2-7	once	CASSHRTGSGEQYF	TGTGCCAGCTCCCACCGGACAGGGAGTGGCGAGCAGTACTTC
-	TRBV6-5	TRBJ1-1	-	CASRQTGLNTEAFF	TGTGCCAGCAGGCAAACAGGGCTGAACACTGAAGCTTTCTTT
TRBD1	TRBV6-4	TRBJ1-5	once	CARRVWTGCDQPQHF	TGTGCCAGACGTGTTTGGACAGGGTGCGATCAGCCCCAGCATTTT
-	TRBV19	TRBJ2-6	-	CASSSRETSGANVLTF	TGTGCCAGTAGCTCCCGGGAGACCTCTGGGGCCAACGTCCTGACTTTC
-	TRBV5-1	TRBJ2-3	-	CASRSQGASTDTQYF	TGCGCCAGCAGGTCCCAGGGTGCTAGCACAGATACGCAGTATTTT
TRBD2	TRBV7-2	TRBJ2-7	once	CASSFLAGNSYEQYF	TGTGCCAGCAGCTTTCTAGCGGGGAACTCCTACGAGCAGTACTTC
-	TRBV6-1	TRBJ2-7	-	CASIQDSLFYEQYF	TGTGCCAGCATCCAGGACAGTCTCTTCTACGAGCAGTACTTC
-	TRBV6-6	TRBJ2-7	-	CASSLSGPSYEQYF	TGTGCCAGCAGTCTCTCGGGACCCTCCTACGAGCAGTACTTC
-	TRBV19	TRBJ2-4	-	CASSIVGGGIAKNIQYF	TGTGCCAGTAGTATAGTTGGAGGGGGCATCGCCAAAAACATTCAGTACTTC
-	TRBV6-1	TRBJ2-7	-	CASSDGGHGYEQYF	TGTGCCAGCAGTGACGGGGGGCACGGGTACGAGCAGTACTTC
-	TRBV18	TRBJ1-1	-	CASSPPTPRDTEAFF	TGTGCCAGCTCACCGCCGACCCCCCGGGACACTGAAGCTTTCTTT
-	TRBV11-2	TRBJ1-2	few	CASSSNSGPTNYGYTF	TGTGCCAGCAGCTCGAACAGCGGCCCTACTAACTATGGCTACACCTTC
-	TRBV7-8	TRBJ2-1	-	CASSFTGNNEQFF	TGTGCCAGCAGCTTCACAGGGAACAATGAGCAGTTCTTC
-	TRBV4-2	TRBJ2-7	-	CASSQAGAGLTYEQYF	TGTGCCAGCAGCCAAGCCGGGGCAGGGCTTACCTACGAGCAGTACTTC
-	TRBV5-4	TRBJ2-7	-	CASSPMGQGSSYEQYF	TGTGCCAGCAGCCCGATGGGGCAGGGGAGCTCCTACGAGCAGTACTTC
TRBD2	TRBV5-6	TRBJ2-2	-	CASSSSSGGYTGELFF	TGTGCCAGCAGCTCCTCCAGCGGGGGTTATACCGGGGAGCTGTTTTTT
-	TRBV6-6	TRBJ2-3	-	CASSYSNGGTDTQYF	TGTGCCAGCAGTTACTCGAACGGGGGCACAGATACGCAGTATTTT
-	TRBV9	TRBJ1-6	-	CASSVRPRVSFNSPLHF	TGTGCCAGCAGCGTGAGACCCAGGGTGTCCTTTAATTCACCCCTCCACTTT
TRBD2	TRBV5-1	TRBJ2-5	-	CASSLGSSGAQETQYF	TGCGCCAGCAGCTTGGGGAGTAGCGGGGCCCAAGAGACCCAGTACTTC
TRBD1	TRBV5-4	TRBJ2-7	-	CASSVSGTGGKEQYF	TGTGCCAGCAGCGTCTCCGGGACAGGGGGCAAAGAGCAGTACTTC
-	TRBV5-1	TRBJ2-1	once	CASSVRGQGRNNEQFF	TGCGCCAGCAGCGTTCGCGGGCAGGGTCGAAACAATGAGCAGTTCTTC
-	TRBV9	TRBJ2-2	few	CASSVTNRITGELFF	TGTGCCAGCAGCGTAACAAACAGGATTACCGGGGAGCTGTTTTTT